This TCR beta chain was recovered during a study of blood T cells in healthy people across ages. With a J-beta primer mix and a sample-barcoded 5' primer, a second PCR ran 7 to 11 cycles. TCRdb re-derived calls from the 5' RACE reads in MiXCR, one entry per CDR3 protein. Of 700,000 or so distinct CDR3 sequences detected, around a fifth appear once; the ten largest clones hold roughly 22%. Study conclusions and caveats: The study found more naive CD4+ cells and higher diversity in long-lived than aged donors.

The CDR3 has 11 amino acids. CDR1 DFQATT and CDR2 SNEGSKA come from the germline V gene (reference sequence). Remarks on this clonotype: Its antigen is still unknown.

The sequence derives from a man in his 70s in good health. Sequenced input: blood. This sequence joins TRBV20-1 and TRBJ1-2; D is perhaps TRBD1 (5 bases). Here the CDR3 DNA reads TGCACCCCTGGAGGGGACTATGGCTACACCTTC. It is translated as CTPGGDYGYTF.